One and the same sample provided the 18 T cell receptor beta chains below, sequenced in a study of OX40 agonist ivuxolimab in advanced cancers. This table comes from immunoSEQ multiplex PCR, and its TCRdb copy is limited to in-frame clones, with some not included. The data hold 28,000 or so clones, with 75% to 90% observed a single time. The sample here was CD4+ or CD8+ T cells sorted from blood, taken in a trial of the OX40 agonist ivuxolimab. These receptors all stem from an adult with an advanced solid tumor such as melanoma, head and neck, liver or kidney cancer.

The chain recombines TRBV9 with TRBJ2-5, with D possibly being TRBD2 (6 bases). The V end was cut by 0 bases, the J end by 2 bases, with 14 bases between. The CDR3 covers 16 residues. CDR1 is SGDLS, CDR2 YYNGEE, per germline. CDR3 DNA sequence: TGTGCCAGCAGCGTAGGGGGTAGCGGCCCGCAAGAGACCCAGTACTTC. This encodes CASSVGGSGPQETQYF.

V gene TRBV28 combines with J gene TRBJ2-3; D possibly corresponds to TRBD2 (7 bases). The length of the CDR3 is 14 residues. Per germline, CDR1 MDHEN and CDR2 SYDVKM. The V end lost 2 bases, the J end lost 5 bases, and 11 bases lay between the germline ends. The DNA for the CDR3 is TGTGCCAGCAGTTTAGGGGGGGGCAAAGATACGCAGTATTTT. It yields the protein CASSLGGGKDTQYF.

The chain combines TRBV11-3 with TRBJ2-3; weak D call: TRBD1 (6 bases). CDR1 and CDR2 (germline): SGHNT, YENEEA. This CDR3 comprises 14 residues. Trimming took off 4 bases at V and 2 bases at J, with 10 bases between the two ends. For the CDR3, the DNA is TGTGCCAGCAGCTCCCAGGGGCCCACAGATACGCAGTATTTT. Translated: CASSSQGPTDTQYF.

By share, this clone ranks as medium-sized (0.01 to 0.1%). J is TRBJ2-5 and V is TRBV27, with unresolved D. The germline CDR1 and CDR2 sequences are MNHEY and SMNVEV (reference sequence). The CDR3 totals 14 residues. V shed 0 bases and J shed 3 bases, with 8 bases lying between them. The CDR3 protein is CASSLSFSEETQYF. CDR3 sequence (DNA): TGTGCCAGCAGTTTATCGTTCAGCGAAGAGACCCAGTACTTC.

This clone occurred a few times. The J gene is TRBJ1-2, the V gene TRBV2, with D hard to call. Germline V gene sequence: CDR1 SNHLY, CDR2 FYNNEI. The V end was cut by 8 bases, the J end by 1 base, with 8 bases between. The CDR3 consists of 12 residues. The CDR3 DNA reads TGTGCCAGCTGGACGGGTAACTATGGCTACACCTTC. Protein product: CASWTGNYGYTF.

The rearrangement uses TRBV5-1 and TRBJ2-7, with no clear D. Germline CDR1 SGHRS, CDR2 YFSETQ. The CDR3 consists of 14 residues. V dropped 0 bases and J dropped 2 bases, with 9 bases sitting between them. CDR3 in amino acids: CASSLASRTYEQYF. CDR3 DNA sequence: TGCGCCAGCAGCTTGGCCAGCCGAACCTACGAGCAGTACTTC.

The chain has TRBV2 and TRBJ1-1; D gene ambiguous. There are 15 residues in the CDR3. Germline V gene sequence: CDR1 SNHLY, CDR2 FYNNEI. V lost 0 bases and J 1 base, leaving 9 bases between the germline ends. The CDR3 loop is CASSEAGVANTEAFF. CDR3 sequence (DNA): TGTGCCAGCAGTGAAGCTGGGGTGGCGAACACTGAAGCTTTCTTT.

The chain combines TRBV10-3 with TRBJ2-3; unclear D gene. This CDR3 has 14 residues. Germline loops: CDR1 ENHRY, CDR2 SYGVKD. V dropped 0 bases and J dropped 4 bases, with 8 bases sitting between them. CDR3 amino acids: CAISESTRPDTQYF. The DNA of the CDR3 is TGTGCCATCAGTGAGTCGACACGACCAGATACGCAGTATTTT.

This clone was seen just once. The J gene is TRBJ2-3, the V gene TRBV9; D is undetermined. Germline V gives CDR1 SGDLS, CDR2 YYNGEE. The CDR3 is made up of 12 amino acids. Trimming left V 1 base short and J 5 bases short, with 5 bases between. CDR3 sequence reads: CASSVSGDTQYF. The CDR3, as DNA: TGTGCCAGCAGCGTATCGGGAGATACGCAGTATTTT.

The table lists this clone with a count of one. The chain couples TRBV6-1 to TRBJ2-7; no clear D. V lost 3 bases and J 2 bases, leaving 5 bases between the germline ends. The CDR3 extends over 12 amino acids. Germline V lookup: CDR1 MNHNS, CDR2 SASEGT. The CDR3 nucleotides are TGTGCCAGCAGTGACCGAACCTACGAGCAGTACTTC. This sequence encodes CASSDRTYEQYF.

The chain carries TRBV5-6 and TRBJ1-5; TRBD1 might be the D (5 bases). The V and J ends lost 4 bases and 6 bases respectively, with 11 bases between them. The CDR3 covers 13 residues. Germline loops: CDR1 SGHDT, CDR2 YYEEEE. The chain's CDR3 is CASSAGGGQPQHF. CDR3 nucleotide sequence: TGTGCCAGCAGCGCGGGCGGGGGTCAGCCCCAGCATTTT.

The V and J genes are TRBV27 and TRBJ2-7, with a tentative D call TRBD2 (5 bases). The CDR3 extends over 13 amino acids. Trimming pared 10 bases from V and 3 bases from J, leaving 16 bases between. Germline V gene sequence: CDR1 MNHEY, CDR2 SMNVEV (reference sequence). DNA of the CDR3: TGTGCCACCTCCCCGGACTTAGGCTACGAGCAGTACTTC. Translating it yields CATSPDLGYEQYF.

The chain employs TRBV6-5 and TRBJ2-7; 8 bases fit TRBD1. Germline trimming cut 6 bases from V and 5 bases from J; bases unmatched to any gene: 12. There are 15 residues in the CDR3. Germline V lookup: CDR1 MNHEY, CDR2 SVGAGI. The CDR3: CASRLTHSGGNEQYF. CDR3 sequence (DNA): TGTGCCAGCAGATTAACGCACTCAGGGGGCAACGAGCAGTACTTC.

The CDR3 loop is CASSPPDSIYEQYF. The CDR3 DNA sequence: TGTGCCAGCTCACCTCCGGACAGTATCTACGAGCAGTACTTC. V usage is TRBV18 and J usage is TRBJ2-7; D perhaps matches TRBD1 (6 bases). This CDR3 has 14 amino acids. Trimming took off 3 bases at V and 3 bases at J, with 12 bases between the two ends. Germline CDR1 KGHSH, CDR2 LQKENI. The full variable domain, rest sourced from reference TRBV18 and TRBJ2-7, is NAGVMQNPRHLVRRRGQEARLRCSPMKGHSHVYWYRQLPEEGLKFMVYLQKENIIDESGMPKERFSAEFPKEGPSILRIQQVVRGDSAAYFCASSPPDSIYEQYFGPGTRLTVT.

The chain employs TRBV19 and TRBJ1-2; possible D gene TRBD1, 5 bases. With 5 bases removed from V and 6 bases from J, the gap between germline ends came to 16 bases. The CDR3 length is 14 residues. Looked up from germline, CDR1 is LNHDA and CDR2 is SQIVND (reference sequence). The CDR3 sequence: CASSSWEGQDGYTF. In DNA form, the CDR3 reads TGTGCCAGTAGTTCCTGGGAGGGGCAAGATGGCTACACCTTC.

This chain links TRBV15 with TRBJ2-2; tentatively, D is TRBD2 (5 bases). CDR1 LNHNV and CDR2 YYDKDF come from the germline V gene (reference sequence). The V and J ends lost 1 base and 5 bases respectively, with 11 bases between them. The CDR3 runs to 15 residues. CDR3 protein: CATSRATTKTGELFF. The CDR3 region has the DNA TGTGCCACCAGCAGAGCGACTACCAAGACCGGGGAGCTGTTTTTT. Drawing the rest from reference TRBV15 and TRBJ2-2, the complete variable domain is DAMVIQNPRYQVTQFGKPVTLSCSQTLNHNVMYWYQQKSSQAPKLLFHYYDKDFNNEADTPDNFQSRRPNTSFCFLDIRSPGLGDTAMYLCATSRATTKTGELFFGEGSRLTVL.

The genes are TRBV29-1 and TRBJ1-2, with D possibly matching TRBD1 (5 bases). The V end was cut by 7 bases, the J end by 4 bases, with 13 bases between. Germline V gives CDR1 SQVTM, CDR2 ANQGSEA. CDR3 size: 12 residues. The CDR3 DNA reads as TGCAGCGCCGGGCAGGGAGGCTATGGCTACACCTTC. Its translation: CSAGQGGYGYTF.

The CDR3 protein is CASSLGLATHTYEQYF. In DNA, the CDR3 is TGTGCCAGCAGCCTGGGACTAGCGACACATACCTACGAGCAGTACTTC. The rearrangement uses TRBV5-6 and TRBJ2-7, with 10 bases matching TRBD2. The CDR3 covers 16 residues. The V segment lost 4 bases and the J segment 2 bases; nucleotides outside the gene matches: 9. Per germline, CDR1 SGHDT and CDR2 YYEEEE.